The 17 T cell receptor beta chains reported below all come from one sample, sequenced in a study of shared clonotypes between healthy human individuals. The assay was immunoSEQ multiplex PCR, and TCRdb's table has in-frame clones only and misses some. This sample has about 960,000 clones, with approximately 80% found just once. Specimen: memory CD4+ T cells sorted from blood. Subset in this sample: CD45RA-negative fraction. The receptors shown here come from a man younger than 30 in good health.

The gene calls are TRBV30 and TRBJ2-7, with a tentative D call TRBD2 (6 bases). There are 13 residues in the CDR3. CDR1 and CDR2 from the germline V gene are GTSNPN and SVGIG (reference sequence). V was clipped by 4 bases and J by 3 bases, with 13 bases between them. CDR3 nucleotide sequence: TGTGCCTGGACCCGGGACTTACTCTACGAGCAGTACTTC. It translates to CAWTRDLLYEQYF. The variable domain in full, with the rest retrieved from reference TRBV30 and TRBJ2-7, is SQTIHQWPATLVQPVGSPLSLECTVEGTSNPNLYWYRQAAGRGLQLLFYSVGIGQISSEVPQNLSASRPQDRQFILSSKKLLLSDSGFYLCAWTRDLLYEQYFGPGTRLTVT.

This chain connects TRBV4-1 to TRBJ2-7, with a weak D call TRBD1 (6 bases). Deletions cut 0 bases from V and 6 bases from J, with 15 bases between. This CDR3 contains 15 residues. CDR1 and CDR2 (germline): MGHRA, YSYEKL. The CDR3 DNA is TGCGCCAGCAGCCAAGAGTGGGGGCTCGTCCTCGAGCAGTACTTC. It translates to CASSQEWGLVLEQYF.

On this clone: Other nucleotide sequences from this sample produce the same CDR3. The V and J genes are TRBV6-1 and TRBJ1-5, with D hard to call. This CDR3 region has 14 residues. The V gene lost 0 bases and the J gene lost 4 bases, with 7 bases spanning the gap. Germline CDR1 reads MNHNS; CDR2 reads SASEGT. The CDR3: CASSEAGRNQPQHF. CDR3 bases: TGTGCCAGCAGTGAAGCGGGTAGAAATCAGCCCCAGCATTTT.

V usage is TRBV19 and J usage is TRBJ2-5; D unresolved. Germline-derived CDR1 and CDR2 are LNHDA and SQIVND (reference sequence). This CDR3 is built from 14 residues. V was trimmed by 3 bases and J by 3 bases, leaving 11 bases between them. The CDR3 DNA sequence: TGTGCCAGTAGTATCGCCTACAGCGAAGAGACCCAGTACTTC. It yields the protein CASSIAYSEETQYF.

The chain couples TRBV11-2 to TRBJ2-1; 7 bases map to TRBD1. Germline CDR1 is SGHAT and CDR2 is FQNNGV. The CDR3 length is 14 residues. The trim removed 6 bases at V and 3 bases at J, leaving 5 bases unmatched. CDR3 nucleotides: TGTGCCAGCAGTCGGGACAGTTACTACAATGAGCAGTTCTTC. It translates to CASSRDSYYNEQFF.

The genes are TRBV15 and TRBJ2-1; no clear D gene. This CDR3 spans 12 amino acids. V was trimmed by 4 bases and J by 10 bases, leaving 11 bases between them. Per germline, CDR1 LNHNV and CDR2 YYDKDF (reference sequence). CDR3 coding DNA: TGTGCCACCAGCACCACAACGGTCGAGCAGTTCTTC. Translation: CATSTTTVEQFF. The variable domain in full, with the rest retrieved from reference TRBV15 and TRBJ2-1, is DAMVIQNPRYQVTQFGKPVTLSCSQTLNHNVMYWYQQKSSQAPKLLFHYYDKDFNNEADTPDNFQSRRPNTSFCFLDIRSPGLGDTAMYLCATSTTTVEQFFGPGTRLTVL.

The genes are TRBV7-2 and TRBJ2-3; TRBD2 matches at 10 bases. This CDR3 contains 16 residues. The V and J ends lost 5 bases and 3 bases, in that order; junction bases with no gene match: 8. Germline V gene sequence: CDR1 SGHTA, CDR2 FQGNSA. CDR3 sequence: CASSDILAGLTDTQYF. CDR3 nucleotide sequence: TGTGCCAGCAGCGACATACTAGCGGGGTTGACAGATACGCAGTATTTT. Variable domain in full (rest from reference TRBV7-2 and TRBJ2-3): GAGVSQSPSNKVTEKGKDVELRCDPISGHTALYWYRQSLGQGLEFLIYFQGNSAPDKSGLPSDRFSAERTGGSVSTLTIQRTQQEDSAVYLCASSDILAGLTDTQYFGPGTRLTVL.

The CDR3 sequence is CASSVHTGDSYEQYF. DNA for the CDR3: TGTGCCAGCAGCGTCCACACAGGAGACTCCTACGAGCAGTACTTC. The V and J genes are TRBV9 and TRBJ2-7; TRBD1 is a possible D gene (5 bases). The CDR3 covers 15 residues. V lost 2 bases, J lost 0 bases, and 12 bases lay in between. Germline CDR1 is SGDLS and CDR2 is YYNGEE.

This chain connects TRBV5-4 to TRBJ2-7, with D possibly matching TRBD1 (7 bases). Between the trimmed V and J ends, which lost 0 bases and 6 bases, there was a span of 19 bases. CDR3 length equals 16 residues. Looked up from germline, CDR1 is SGHNT and CDR2 is YYREEE (reference sequence). The CDR3 loop reads CASSLERGRGAGEQYF. CDR3 nucleotides: TGTGCCAGCAGCTTGGAAAGAGGCAGGGGGGCCGGCGAGCAGTACTTC.

This clone occurred a few times. The V gene is TRBV18, the J gene TRBJ2-1, with D possibly matching TRBD2 (5 bases). CDR3 length equals 13 residues. Per the germline V gene, CDR1 is KGHSH and CDR2 is LQKENI. V dropped 4 bases and J dropped 10 bases, with 14 bases sitting between them. The DNA for the CDR3 is TGTGCCAGCTCACTGTCGCCCACTAGGGAGCAGTTCTTC. Its protein is CASSLSPTREQFF.

The rearrangement links TRBV7-3 to TRBJ2-3; weak D call: TRBD2 (7 bases). The V gene's germline CDR1 is SGHTA and CDR2 FQGTGA. Trimming pared 4 bases from V and 5 bases from J, leaving 13 bases between. The CDR3 is 14 amino acids. The CDR3 region has the DNA TGTGCCAGCAGCTACGGGGGGCCGGAAGATACGCAGTATTTT. It codes for CASSYGGPEDTQYF.

This clone showed up just a few times. The rearrangement uses TRBV19 and TRBJ1-4; D gene ambiguous. The CDR3 spans 16 residues. In germline, CDR1 is LNHDA, CDR2 SQIVND (reference sequence). V lost 5 bases and J lost 5, with 18 bases in between. In DNA, the CDR3 is TGTGCCAGTAGTCCACCCCTACTGCGCTTAAATGAAAAACTGTTTTTT. Translated, it gives CASSPPLLRLNEKLFF.

The chain combines TRBV7-2 with TRBJ2-2; the D gene is possibly TRBD2 (6 bases). V lost 1 base and J 4 bases, leaving 16 bases between the germline ends. The germline CDR1 and CDR2 sequences are SGHTA and FQGNSA. The CDR3 has 17 residues. As DNA, the CDR3 is TGTGCCAGCAGCTTAGAAAAATGGGCGGGAACCACCGGGGAGCTGTTTTTT. Amino acids: CASSLEKWAGTTGELFF.

The rearrangement links TRBV5-1 to TRBJ2-7, with 7 bases fitting TRBD2. Germline V lookup: CDR1 SGHRS, CDR2 YFSETQ. The CDR3 runs to 13 residues. With V trimmed by 1 base and J by 3 bases, 1 base remained unmatched. CDR3 nucleotides: TGCGCCAGCAGCTTGTGGGAGGGCTACGAGCAGTACTTC. It specifies CASSLWEGYEQYF.

This clone came up once. The V and J genes are TRBV18 and TRBJ2-2, with no clear D. CDR1 is KGHSH, CDR2 LQKENI, per germline. Deletions cut 0 bases from V and 6 bases from J, with 14 bases between. CDR3 length equals 16 residues. CDR3 protein: CASSPPLGPGPGELFF. The CDR3 region has the DNA TGTGCCAGCTCACCACCGCTGGGTCCAGGTCCCGGGGAGCTGTTTTTT.

This clone has a single count. This sequence joins TRBV5-7 and TRBJ2-2; tentative D call: TRBD1 (6 bases). TRBV5-7 is an open reading frame, and its role is uncertain. The CDR3 is 16 amino acids. Trimming took 6 bases from V and 3 from J, leaving 18 bases between them. The CDR3 is CASIYAGERDTGELFF. The CDR3 DNA sequence: TGTGCCAGCATTTACGCAGGGGAAAGGGACACCGGGGAGCTGTTTTTT.

This clone came up once. This chain joins TRBV28 and TRBJ2-7; D is uncertain. CDR1 MDHEN and CDR2 SYDVKM come from the germline V gene. The CDR3 runs to 13 residues. The V gene lost 2 bases and the J gene lost 3 bases, with 8 bases spanning the gap. The CDR3: CASSLRPDYEQYF. Here the CDR3 DNA reads TGTGCCAGCAGTTTAAGACCCGACTACGAGCAGTACTTC.